The source of this TCR beta chain is a study of neurological immune-mediated disorders. Sequencing runs each generated in excess of 190 million TCR-beta sequences derived from 15-18 subjects. TCRdb re-analysed the 5' RACE reads in MiXCR, keeping a single row per CDR3 protein. The sample lists about 28,000 distinct CDR3 sequences, about 7% occurring once. The CDR3 spans 12 residues. Germline lookup yields CDR1 SNHLY and CDR2 FYNNEI. Trimming left V 10 bases short and J 7 bases short, with 17 bases between. This clonotype occurred many times. Sequences were obtained from PBMCs. The chain uses TRBV2 and TRBJ2-7, with D perhaps being TRBD1 or TRBD2 (7 bases each). The TCR originated in a woman in her forties or fifties in good health. Here the CDR3 DNA reads TGTGCCACCCCTACTCAGGGGGGGGAGCAGTACTTC. Translation: CATPTQGGEQYF.